Listed below are T cell receptor beta chains from one sample, sequenced in a study of technical replicates of blood from several donors. Data came from immunoSEQ multiplex PCR; TCRdb stores just in-frame clones and leaves some out. The sample holds tens of thousands of clones, over 95% seen once. The specimen sequenced was T cells isolated from PBMCs. The receptors shown here come from a human donor in good health. The CDR3 runs from the conserved cysteine through the conserved F or W. Fields, in order: CDR3 protein, CDR3 DNA, D gene, J gene, CDR3 length, V gene. A D gene is named only where the DNA matches it firmly.

CDR3aa: CASSTRTSAVQYF
CDR3nt: TGTGCCAGCAGCACTCGCACTAGTGCGGTGCAGTACTTC
d_gene: .
j_gene: TRBJ2-7
len: 13
v_gene: TRBV7-2

CDR3aa: CASSLVTSENEQFF
CDR3nt: TGTGCCAGCAGCTTAGTAACTAGCGAGAATGAGCAGTTCTTC
d_gene: TRBD2
j_gene: TRBJ2-1
len: 14
v_gene: TRBV7-9

CDR3aa: CASSEEGNQPQHF
CDR3nt: TGTGCCAGCAGCGAGGAGGGGAATCAGCCCCAGCATTTT
d_gene: .
j_gene: TRBJ1-5
len: 13
v_gene: TRBV9

CDR3aa: CAITTGAIGGYTF
CDR3nt: TGTGCCATCACAACAGGGGCTATAGGAGGCTACACCTTC
d_gene: TRBD1
j_gene: TRBJ1-2
len: 13
v_gene: TRBV10-3

CDR3aa: CARTSGGSRAFF
CDR3nt: TGTGCCAGGACGTCCGGGGGTTCTCGGGCTTTCTTT
d_gene: .
j_gene: TRBJ1-1
len: 12
v_gene: TRBV30

CDR3aa: CATSRDQSRTGGGNTIYF
CDR3nt: TGTGCCACCAGCAGAGATCAGTCCCGGACAGGGGGTGGAAACACCATATATTTT
d_gene: TRBD1
j_gene: TRBJ1-3
len: 18
v_gene: TRBV15

CDR3aa: CASSVTAEPSVANYGYTF
CDR3nt: TGTGCCAGCAGTGTGACAGCAGAACCATCCGTGGCGAACTATGGCTACACCTTC
d_gene: .
j_gene: TRBJ1-2
len: 18
v_gene: TRBV6-1

CDR3aa: CASSSGTGITYEQYF
CDR3nt: TGTGCCAGCAGCTCCGGGACAGGGATAACATACGAGCAGTACTTC
d_gene: TRBD1
j_gene: TRBJ2-7
len: 15
v_gene: TRBV5-6

CDR3aa: CASSGEGTGELFF
CDR3nt: TGTGCCAGCTCGGGGGAGGGAACCGGGGAGCTGTTTTTT
d_gene: TRBD2
j_gene: TRBJ2-2
len: 13
v_gene: TRBV7-3

CDR3aa: CASSPGQGVYEQYF
CDR3nt: TGCGCCAGCAGCCCCGGACAGGGTGTGTACGAGCAGTACTTC
d_gene: TRBD1
j_gene: TRBJ2-7
len: 14
v_gene: TRBV5-1

CDR3aa: CASGPNGNSYNEQFF
CDR3nt: TGTGCTAGTGGCCCCAACGGTAATTCCTACAATGAGCAGTTCTTC
d_gene: .
j_gene: TRBJ2-1
len: 15
v_gene: TRBV12-5

CDR3aa: CASSITVAGADTQYF
CDR3nt: TGTGCCAGCAGCATTACGGTAGCGGGAGCAGATACGCAGTATTTT
d_gene: TRBD2
j_gene: TRBJ2-3
len: 15
v_gene: TRBV9

CDR3aa: CASSQEPGTANEQFF
CDR3nt: TGCGCCAGCAGCCAAGAACCCGGGACTGCAAATGAGCAGTTCTTC
d_gene: .
j_gene: TRBJ2-1
len: 15
v_gene: TRBV4-1

CDR3aa: CASSLEASGYSYEQYF
CDR3nt: TGCGCCAGCAGCTTGGAGGCTAGCGGTTACTCCTACGAGCAGTACTTC
d_gene: TRBD2
j_gene: TRBJ2-7
len: 16
v_gene: TRBV5-1

CDR3aa: CASSEIAGGRGNEQFF
CDR3nt: TGTGCCAGCAGTGAAATAGCGGGAGGTCGGGGCAATGAGCAGTTCTTC
d_gene: TRBD2
j_gene: TRBJ2-1
len: 16
v_gene: TRBV6-1

CDR3aa: CASSRQGGEKLFF
CDR3nt: TGTGCCAGCAGCAGACAGGGGGGGGAAAAACTGTTTTTT
d_gene: TRBD1
j_gene: TRBJ1-4
len: 13
v_gene: TRBV7-9

CDR3aa: CASSNGLAGVRYEQYF
CDR3nt: TGTGCCAGCAGCAACGGACTAGCGGGAGTTCGGTACGAGCAGTACTTC
d_gene: TRBD2
j_gene: TRBJ2-7
len: 16
v_gene: TRBV11-2

CDR3aa: CASSAGTGTVWQGQPQHF
CDR3nt: TGTGCCAGCAGTGCCGGGACAGGGACGGTGTGGCAAGGTCAGCCCCAGCATTTT
d_gene: TRBD1
j_gene: TRBJ1-5
len: 18
v_gene: TRBV6-1